This is a list of T cell receptor beta chains from one sample in a study of T cells in tumors after PD-1 blockade. Data came from immunoSEQ multiplex PCR; TCRdb stores just in-frame clones and leaves some out. The profile covers thousands of clones, with approximately 60% appearing a single time and roughly 13% taken by the ten largest. The sequencing used tumor tissue, collected after anti-PD-1 treatment. These receptor sequences come from a human donor with basal cell carcinoma. The CDR3 runs from the conserved cysteine through the conserved F or W. The D gene is left open where the match is weak. Not every row has a clone size; where given, it reads once, few, many or a size class.

clone_size d_call j_call v_call cdr3_aa cdr3_nt
once . TRBJ1-5 TRBV28 CASSFGQRNQPQHF TGTGCCAGCAGTTTTGGACAGCGCAATCAGCCCCAGCATTTT
. TRBD2 TRBJ2-2 TRBV30 CAWSGAGVNTGELFF TGTGCCTGGAGTGGGGCGGGAGTGAACACCGGGGAGCTGTTTTTT
few . TRBJ1-1 TRBV7-8 CASSLVAFEAFF TGTGCCAGCAGCTTAGTGGCGTTTGAAGCTTTCTTT
. . TRBJ2-1 TRBV6-5 CASSYRAGEQFF TGTGCCAGCAGTTACAGGGCGGGTGAGCAGTTCTTC
. TRBD2 TRBJ2-1 TRBV7-9 CASRPGLAGLNEQFF TGTGCCAGCAGACCGGGACTAGCGGGGTTGAATGAGCAGTTCTTC
few . TRBJ2-7 TRBV6-5 CASRRQSSYEQYF TGTGCCAGCAGAAGACAGAGCTCCTACGAGCAGTACTTC
. . TRBJ1-1 TRBV5-6 CASLIKGRWAEAFF TGTGCCAGCTTAATAAAGGGCAGGTGGGCTGAAGCTTTCTTT
. . TRBJ2-2 TRBV7-9 CASSKTVTGELFF TGTGCCAGCAGCAAGACAGTAACCGGGGAGCTGTTTTTT
few TRBD1 TRBJ1-3 TRBV6-1 CASSERTGEGNTIYF TGTGCCAGCAGTGAACGGACAGGGGAAGGAAACACCATATATTTT
. . TRBJ1-1 TRBV5-1 CASSLEVGSVTEAFF TGCGCCAGCAGCTTGGAGGTAGGGTCCGTGACTGAAGCTTTCTTT
. TRBD2 TRBJ2-1 TRBV24-1 CATSDPSGGPLYNEQFF TGTGCCACCAGTGATCCTAGCGGGGGGCCTCTCTACAATGAGCAGTTCTTC
. TRBD1 TRBJ1-1 TRBV6-6 CASSSQGQGATEAFF TGTGCCAGCAGCTCACAAGGACAGGGGGCGACTGAAGCTTTCTTT
. . TRBJ2-7 TRBV28 CASRRDARRQYF TGTGCCAGCAGGCGGGACGCCCGGCGGCAGTACTTC
once . TRBJ2-7 TRBV3-1/TRBV3-2 CASSNFGSARGYEQYF TGTGCCAGCAGCAACTTCGGGTCGGCTAGGGGGTACGAGCAGTACTTC
once . TRBJ2-5 TRBV6-5 CASSPGIYETQYF TGTGCCAGCAGTCCAGGGATTTACGAGACCCAGTACTTC
. . TRBJ1-6 TRBV2 CASSSVTAGANSPLHF TGTGCCAGCTCTTCCGTAACAGCAGGGGCTAATTCACCCCTCCACTTT
. TRBD2 TRBJ2-3 TRBV6-2/TRBV6-3 CASSFTTSGGALIGNTQYF TGTGCCAGCAGTTTTACCACTAGCGGGGGGGCCTTAATTGGGAATACGCAGTATTTT
. TRBD1 TRBJ1-2 TRBV13 CASSFQDRGHGYTF TGTGCCAGCAGCTTCCAAGACAGGGGGCATGGCTACACCTTC
. . TRBJ1-6 TRBV20-1 CSARGNSPLHF TGCAGTGCTAGAGGGAATTCACCCCTCCACTTT
. . TRBJ1-2 TRBV7-9 CASSPLSIRMGGYTF TGTGCCAGCAGCCCCCTGAGTATTCGAATGGGTGGCTACACCTTC
. TRBD1 TRBJ1-2 TRBV9 CASSLGTGGRDGYTF TGTGCCAGCAGCTTAGGGACAGGGGGGCGGGACGGCTACACCTTC
few TRBD2 TRBJ2-3 TRBV6-4 CASSEAAGGTDTQYF TGTGCCAGCAGTGAAGCAGCGGGGGGGACAGATACGCAGTATTTT
. . TRBJ1-6 TRBV28 CASSADRRNSPLHF TGTGCCAGCAGTGCCGACAGGAGAAATTCACCCCTCCACTTT
. . TRBJ1-5 TRBV3-1/TRBV3-2 CASSRTDSNQPQHF TGTGCCAGCAGTCGGACAGATAGCAATCAGCCCCAGCATTTT
. TRBD1 TRBJ2-3 TRBV6-6 CASSGQGITDTQYF TGTGCCAGCAGTGGACAGGGGATAACAGATACGCAGTATTTT
few . TRBJ1-1 TRBV7-8 CASSSYSGGTEAFF TGTGCCAGCAGTTCTTACAGCGGAGGTACTGAAGCTTTCTTT
once . TRBJ1-2 TRBV30 CAWRGRGERYGYTF TGTGCCTGGAGGGGGAGGGGGGAGAGATATGGCTACACCTTC
medium-sized . TRBJ1-6 TRBV6-5 CASSSRQAVNSPLHF TGTGCCAGCAGTTCGAGACAGGCAGTTAATTCACCCCTCCACTTT
medium-sized TRBD1 TRBJ1-4 TRBV27 CASSSTTRTGTENEKLFF TGTGCCAGCAGTTCCACTACGCGGACAGGGACAGAGAATGAAAAACTGTTTTTT
once TRBD1 TRBJ1-3 TRBV7-9 CASSLGDRGLSGNTIYF TGTGCCAGCAGCTTAGGGGACAGGGGGCTTTCTGGAAACACCATATATTTT
. TRBD1 TRBJ2-2 TRBV9 CASSVQGANTGELFF TGTGCCAGCAGCGTGCAGGGGGCGAACACCGGGGAGCTGTTTTTT
. TRBD1 TRBJ1-6 TRBV6-6 CASSWDSPYNSPLHF TGTGCCAGCAGTTGGGACAGCCCGTATAATTCACCCCTCCACTTT
. TRBD1 TRBJ1-3 TRBV29-1 CSVGQGAADTIYF TGCAGCGTCGGACAGGGGGCAGCTGACACCATATATTTT
few . TRBJ1-2 TRBV5-1 CASSFGDGDRYGYTF TGCGCCAGCAGCTTCGGAGACGGGGATCGGTATGGCTACACCTTC
. TRBD1 TRBJ2-7 TRBV18 CASSPQPANTGGSEQYF TGTGCCAGCTCACCTCAACCGGCCAATACAGGGGGAAGCGAGCAGTACTTC
medium-sized . TRBJ2-2 TRBV7-8 CASSWGLNTGELFF TGTGCCAGCAGCTGGGGACTTAACACCGGGGAGCTGTTTTTT
. . TRBJ1-4 TRBV30 CAWRDEGWEKLFF TGTGCCTGGAGGGATGAAGGTTGGGAAAAACTGTTTTTT
few . TRBJ2-7 TRBV6-5 CASSYIMGDSEQYF TGTGCCAGCAGTTATATTATGGGGGACTCCGAGCAGTACTTC
. . TRBJ2-3 TRBV6-5 CASSPGAPPGNTQYF TGTGCCAGCAGCCCCGGTGCCCCTCCGGGAAATACGCAGTATTTT
. TRBD1 TRBJ1-2 TRBV5-6 CASSLRQGDGYTF TGTGCCAGCAGCTTGAGACAGGGGGATGGCTACACCTTC
few TRBD1 TRBJ1-2 TRBV12-3/TRBV12-4 CASSLRQGSGYTF TGTGCCAGCAGTTTGAGACAGGGGTCTGGCTACACCTTC
medium-sized TRBD1 TRBJ2-2 TRBV2 CASREDRGVGELFF TGTGCCAGCAGGGAGGACAGGGGGGTCGGGGAGCTGTTTTTT
medium-sized . TRBJ2-7 TRBV28 CASSLYPPTITYEQYF TGTGCCAGCAGTTTATATCCCCCCACTATCACCTACGAGCAGTACTTC
. . TRBJ2-1 TRBV4-1 CASSLDRLSGWQFF TGCGCCAGCAGCTTAGACCGCCTGTCTGGTTGGCAGTTCTTC
. . TRBJ2-5 TRBV5-1 CASSYQETQYF TGCGCCAGCAGCTACCAAGAGACCCAGTACTTC
. . TRBJ2-3 TRBV7-9 CASSSTPSTIASTDTQYF TGTGCCAGCAGTTCAACCCCCTCGACAATAGCTAGCACAGATACGCAGTATTTT
. . TRBJ1-3 TRBV5-4 CASSLRGSGNTIYF TGTGCCAGCAGCTTGCGGGGGAGCGGAAACACCATATATTTT
. TRBD2 TRBJ2-3 TRBV5-1 CASSFGGAGTDTQYF TGCGCCAGCAGCTTCGGGGGGGCAGGCACAGATACGCAGTATTTT
. . TRBJ1-1 TRBV5-6 CASSLGAGPNTEAFF TGTGCCAGCAGCTTGGGTGCAGGGCCAAACACTGAAGCTTTCTTT
. . TRBJ1-6 TRBV7-8 CASRAGEDNSPLHF TGTGCCAGCAGGGCAGGGGAGGATAATTCACCCCTCCACTTT
. . TRBJ2-2 TRBV6-5 CASRLGLFVGELFF TGTGCCAGCAGACTCGGACTATTCGTCGGGGAGCTGTTTTTT
few TRBD2 TRBJ2-3 TRBV5-1 CASSPLGTSGGGDTQYF TGCGCCAGCAGCCCCCTTGGGACTAGCGGGGGAGGGGATACGCAGTATTTT
. . TRBJ2-1 TRBV2 CASSGTSEQFF TGTGCCAGCAGTGGGACGAGTGAGCAGTTCTTC
. . TRBJ1-5 TRBV5-6 CASSSRGYSNQPQHF TGTGCCAGCAGCTCCAGGGGTTATAGCAATCAGCCCCAGCATTTT
few . TRBJ2-4 TRBV5-5 CASSWAGSGNIQYF TGTGCCAGCAGCTGGGCGGGGTCGGGAAACATTCAGTACTTC
. . TRBJ2-3 TRBV21-1 CASSPPRNFSTDTQYF TGTGCCAGCAGCCCCCCTCGCAATTTTAGCACAGATACGCAGTATTTT